Shown below are 30 T cell receptor beta chains from a single sample sequenced in a study of blood T cell repertoires in COVID-19. Some clones are missing from TCRdb's copy, which holds only in-frame ones; the method was immunoSEQ multiplex PCR. The sample shows around 130,000 clones, roughly 80% of them seen only once. The sequencing input was peripheral blood. The receptor set was obtained from a woman aged 45-59 years with acute or convalescent COVID-19.

V usage is TRBV28 and J usage is TRBJ2-3; 10 nucleotides line up with TRBD2. The CDR3 spans 16 residues. Germline V gene lookup returns CDR1 MDHEN and CDR2 SYDVKM. V dropped 6 bases and J dropped 7; count of bases not matched to a gene: 13. The CDR3 bases are TGTGCCAGCAGCCCGCCCAGCGGGGGGGCTCTCTATACGCAGTATTTT. Amino acid sequence: CASSPPSGGALYTQYF.

DNA for the CDR3: TGTGCCAGCAGTTACGGGAATAGCGGGGGCCCAGATACGCAGTATTTT. As protein: CASSYGNSGGPDTQYF. The rearrangement links TRBV6-6 to TRBJ2-3; 9 bases match TRBD2. Germline values: CDR1 MNHNY, CDR2 SVGAGI (reference sequence). V lost 2 bases, J lost 4 bases, and 7 bases stayed unmatched. The CDR3 sequence is 16 residues long.

The rearrangement uses TRBV5-4 and TRBJ2-5, with 7 bases aligning to TRBD2. Germline loops: CDR1 SGHNT, CDR2 YYREEE (reference sequence). V lost 3 bases and J lost 1; bases outside the gene matches: 3. This CDR3 has 14 amino acids. CDR3 in amino acids: CASSSGTIQETQYF. In DNA, the CDR3 is TGTGCCAGCAGCTCAGGGACTATCCAAGAGACCCAGTACTTC. Based on the CDR3 plus reference TRBV5-4 and TRBJ2-5, the full variable domain is ETGVTQSPTHLIKTRGQQVTLRCSSQSGHNTVSWYQQALGQGPQFIFQYYREEENGRGNFPPRFSGLQFPNYSSELNVNALELDDSALYLCASSSGTIQETQYFGPGTRLLVL.

The V and J genes are TRBV18 and TRBJ1-5; 7 nucleotides line up with TRBD1. The CDR3 spans 15 residues. The germline V gene encodes CDR1 KGHSH and CDR2 LQKENI. V lost 3 bases to trimming and J lost 3 bases; unmatched junction nucleotides: 5. The CDR3 DNA reads as TGTGCCAGCTCACCCAGGGACAGCGACAATCAGCCCCAGCATTTT. As protein: CASSPRDSDNQPQHF.

The chain couples TRBV3-1 (or the pseudogene TRBV3-2) to TRBJ1-5; D unclear. Trimming stripped 3 bases from V and 4 bases from J, with 10 bases between. The CDR3 extends over 14 amino acids. Germline V CDR1 and CDR2: LGHDT, YNNKEL (reference sequence). CDR3 sequence reads: CASSQDSSNQPQHF. The CDR3 nucleotides are TGTGCCAGCAGCCAGGACTCTTCTAATCAGCCCCAGCATTTT.

The chain recombines TRBV15 with TRBJ2-1, with 8 bases fitting TRBD1. In germline, CDR1 is LNHNV, CDR2 YYDKDF (reference sequence). V lost 1 base, J lost 10 bases, and 6 bases stayed unmatched. The CDR3 totals 14 residues. CDR3 sequence reads: CATSRVQGAGEQFF. The CDR3 DNA is TGTGCCACCAGCAGAGTGCAGGGGGCAGGGGAGCAGTTCTTC.

The V gene is TRBV3-1 (or the pseudogene TRBV3-2), the J gene TRBJ1-6; D possibly corresponds to TRBD1 (5 bases). V dropped 2 bases and J dropped 5 bases, with 7 bases sitting between them. Germline V gives CDR1 LGHDT, CDR2 YNNKEL (reference sequence). The CDR3 has 14 amino acids. CDR3 nucleotide sequence: TGTGCCAGCAGCCAACAGGGCAATAATTCACCCCTCCACTTT. Its translation: CASSQQGNNSPLHF.

The chain uses TRBV20-1 and TRBJ2-5; possible D gene TRBD1, 6 bases. Trimming took off 5 bases at V and 4 bases at J, with 8 bases between the two ends. In germline, CDR1 is DFQATT, CDR2 SNEGSKA (reference sequence). This CDR3 contains 11 residues. CDR3 coding DNA: TGCAGTGCTCGCAGGGGAGAGACCCAGTACTTC. It specifies CSARRGETQYF.

The chain joins TRBV19 to TRBJ1-2, with a weak D call TRBD1 (6 bases). The CDR3 covers 13 residues. Per the germline V gene, CDR1 is LNHDA and CDR2 is SQIVND (reference sequence). The germline V and J ends were trimmed by 3 bases and 6 bases, with 11 bases remaining between them. CDR3 sequence: CASSIQGFDGYTF. DNA of the CDR3: TGTGCCAGTAGTATTCAGGGGTTCGATGGCTACACCTTC.

The gene calls are TRBV27 and TRBJ1-2; D gene unclear. This CDR3 region has 15 residues. Between the trimmed V and J ends, which lost 3 bases and 4 bases, there was a span of 15 bases. Germline V gene lookup returns CDR1 MNHEY and CDR2 SMNVEV (reference sequence). The CDR3 loop is CASSFDGGLSYGYTF. The CDR3 DNA reads as TGTGCCAGCAGTTTTGACGGAGGTCTTTCCTATGGCTACACCTTC.

The chain links TRBV15 to TRBJ2-3; perhaps TRBD2 as D (6 bases). Germline V gene sequence: CDR1 LNHNV, CDR2 YYDKDF (reference sequence). This CDR3 is built from 15 residues. The V and J ends lost 0 bases and 0 bases respectively, with 7 bases between them. The CDR3 loop reads CATSRDSGSTDTQYF. In DNA, the CDR3 is TGTGCCACCAGCAGAGATAGCGGCAGCACAGATACGCAGTATTTT.

The CDR3 sequence: CATSGTSGGQYNEQFF. The CDR3, as DNA: TGTGCCACCAGTGGGACTAGCGGGGGGCAATACAATGAGCAGTTCTTC. The rearrangement links TRBV24-1 to TRBJ2-1, with 14 bases aligning to TRBD2. CDR3 size: 16 residues. The V gene end was trimmed by 5 bases and the J gene end by 4 bases; junction bases not matched to a gene: 3. The V gene's germline CDR1 is KGHDR and CDR2 SFDVKD.

DNA of the CDR3: TGTGCCAGCAGCGTAGAGGAGGGGGCTTCCTATGGCTACACCTTC. It is translated as CASSVEEGASYGYTF. This chain uses TRBV9 with TRBJ1-2, with 7 positions matching TRBD1. CDR3 length: 15 amino acids. J gave up 4 bases and V 0 bases, and 6 bases lay outside the gene matches. Germline V gives CDR1 SGDLS, CDR2 YYNGEE.

The chain employs TRBV18 and TRBJ1-4; D perhaps matches TRBD1 (6 bases). Germline V gives CDR1 KGHSH, CDR2 LQKENI. The CDR3 has 15 residues. Between the trimmed V and J ends, which lost 3 bases and 5 bases, there was a span of 13 bases. Here the CDR3 reads CASSPGGGLNEKLFF. The CDR3 coding sequence is TGTGCCAGCTCACCGGGCGGGGGCCTGAATGAAAAACTGTTTTTT. Full variable domain (missing parts from reference TRBV18 and TRBJ1-4): NAGVMQNPRHLVRRRGQEARLRCSPMKGHSHVYWYRQLPEEGLKFMVYLQKENIIDESGMPKERFSAEFPKEGPSILRIQQVVRGDSAAYFCASSPGGGLNEKLFFGSGTQLSVL.

The V gene is TRBV5-1, the J gene TRBJ1-1; D is unclear. Germline values: CDR1 SGHRS, CDR2 YFSETQ. V was trimmed by 4 bases and J by 5 bases, leaving 15 bases between them. The CDR3 loop spans 14 amino acids. The CDR3 reads CASSVGEGGTEAFF. In nucleotides, the CDR3 is TGCGCCAGCAGCGTCGGGGAGGGTGGAACTGAAGCTTTCTTT.

The J gene is TRBJ2-2, the V gene TRBV7-3, with a tentative D call TRBD1 (6 bases). This CDR3 is built from 16 residues. Germline CDR1 is SGHTA and CDR2 is FQGTGA. V lost 3 bases and J 7 bases, leaving 18 bases between the germline ends. The CDR3 nucleotides read TGTGCCAGCAGCTTCAATACGGGACAAGTAGGCGGGGAGCTGTTTTTT. It encodes CASSFNTGQVGGELFF.

The V gene is TRBV4-2, the J gene TRBJ1-1, with D perhaps TRBD1 (6 bases). V was trimmed by 2 bases and J by 6 bases, leaving 13 bases between them. Germline CDR1 is LGHNA and CDR2 is YNFKEQ. The CDR3 totals 14 residues. The CDR3 nucleotides read TGTGCCAGCAGCCAACCAGGGGATTCGGCTGAAGCTTTCTTT. Amino acid sequence: CASSQPGDSAEAFF.

This chain links TRBV7-2 with TRBJ1-2; D gene unclear. This CDR3 comprises 14 residues. The germline V gene has CDR1 SGHTA and CDR2 FQGNSA. Between the trimmed V and J ends, which lost 1 base and 3 bases, there was a span of 9 bases. For the CDR3, the DNA is TGTGCCAGCAGCTTAGAATCCGCAGACTATGGCTACACCTTC. Its protein is CASSLESADYGYTF.

The chain combines TRBV2 with TRBJ1-1; D ambiguous. This CDR3 has 14 residues. The germline gives CDR1 SNHLY, CDR2 FYNNEI. Trimming took 2 bases from V and 0 from J, leaving 7 bases between them. The CDR3 region has the DNA TGTGCCAGCAGTGAAAACAGCATGAACACTGAAGCTTTCTTT. Its translation is CASSENSMNTEAFF.

The genes are TRBV6-5 and TRBJ1-2; TRBD1 matches 12 bases. V dropped 7 bases and J dropped 5; count of bases not matched to a gene: 5. This CDR3 has 14 residues. Per the germline V gene, CDR1 is MNHEY and CDR2 is SVGAGI. The CDR3 reads CASKQGQGAYGYTF. CDR3 DNA sequence: TGTGCCAGCAAACAGGGACAGGGGGCATATGGCTACACCTTC.

The rearrangement links TRBV12-5 to TRBJ2-3; maybe TRBD1 (5 bases). Trimming left V 0 bases short and J 6 bases short, with 13 bases between. The CDR3 is 15 residues long. Per germline, CDR1 LGHNT and CDR2 FRNRAP. The DNA for the CDR3 is TGTGCTAGTGGTTTGGTACATGGGGCGCCTGATACGCAGTATTTT. It encodes CASGLVHGAPDTQYF.

The V call is TRBV18, the J call TRBJ2-7; possibly TRBD2 for D (5 bases). The germline V gene has CDR1 KGHSH and CDR2 LQKENI. V was trimmed by 2 bases and J by 4 bases, leaving 6 bases between them. The length of the CDR3 is 12 residues. The CDR3 DNA reads as TGTGCCAGCTCACCAGAGGGTTACGAGCAGTACTTC. Translated, it gives CASSPEGYEQYF.

The chain has TRBV10-3 and TRBJ1-1; D is unresolved. This CDR3 is 14 amino acids long. V lost 2 bases and J 6 bases, leaving 13 bases between the germline ends. Germline V gene lookup returns CDR1 ENHRY and CDR2 SYGVKD. This CDR3 reads CAISEGEGGAEAFF. As DNA, the CDR3 is TGTGCCATCAGTGAGGGGGAGGGAGGAGCTGAAGCTTTCTTT.

The chain recombines TRBV2 with TRBJ2-7, with D possibly TRBD1 on 5 matching bases. The CDR3 contains 12 residues. V dropped 7 bases and J dropped 3 bases, with 10 bases sitting between them. The germline V gene has CDR1 SNHLY and CDR2 FYNNEI. The CDR3 loop reads CASKWGGYEQYF. The CDR3 DNA reads as TGTGCCAGCAAATGGGGCGGCTACGAGCAGTACTTC.

This chain uses TRBV12-3 or TRBV12-4 with TRBJ2-2; D gene unclear. CDR3 length: 12 amino acids. V lost 7 bases and J lost 4, with 7 bases in between. CDR3 protein: CASTLITGELFF. CDR3 nucleotides: TGTGCCAGCACCCTTATCACCGGGGAGCTGTTTTTT.

This chain joins TRBV2 and TRBJ2-5; TRBD1 is a possible D gene (6 bases). Germline V gene data show CDR1 as SNHLY and CDR2 as FYNNEI. This CDR3 spans 15 amino acids. The germline V and J ends were trimmed by 7 bases and 0 bases, with 15 bases remaining between them. CDR3 sequence: CASNKDRIYQETQYF. DNA of the CDR3: TGTGCCAGCAACAAGGACAGAATTTACCAAGAGACCCAGTACTTC.

V and J are TRBV5-4 and TRBJ2-7, with D possibly TRBD2 on 5 matching bases. Germline CDR1 is SGHNT and CDR2 is YYREEE (reference sequence). V was cut by 3 bases and J by 3 bases, with 7 bases left in between. The CDR3 runs to 12 residues. The CDR3 DNA is TGTGCCAGCAGCTCTGGAGGCTACGAGCAGTACTTC. Its translation: CASSSGGYEQYF.

The rearrangement joins TRBV6-5 to TRBJ1-4; possibly TRBD1 for D (6 bases). The CDR3 loop spans 15 amino acids. Deletions cut 7 bases from V and 3 bases from J, with 15 bases between. Germline assignment: CDR1 MNHEY and CDR2 SVGAGI. The CDR3 spells CASNPGTKPNEKLFF. CDR3 nucleotides: TGTGCCAGCAACCCCGGGACAAAACCTAATGAAAAACTGTTTTTT.

This clone came up a few times. The V call is TRBV2, the J call TRBJ1-2; D unclear. The germline gives CDR1 SNHLY, CDR2 FYNNEI. The CDR3 sequence is 11 residues long. Trimming shortened V by 2 bases and J by 7 bases, and 5 bases separated the two germline ends. The CDR3 loop is CASSENSGYTF. The DNA for the CDR3 is TGTGCCAGCAGTGAAAACAGTGGCTACACCTTC.

The chain couples TRBV9 to TRBJ2-1, with D possibly matching TRBD1 (6 bases). Germline CDR1 SGDLS, CDR2 YYNGEE. The CDR3 extends over 15 amino acids. The germline V and J ends were trimmed by 3 bases and 10 bases, with 20 bases remaining between them. The CDR3 protein is CASSAPPQGWGEQFF. In nucleotides, the CDR3 is TGTGCCAGCAGCGCCCCCCCGCAGGGGTGGGGGGAGCAGTTCTTC.